These T cell receptor beta chains were read from a single sample in a study of T cell repertoires in cytomegalovirus infection. TCRdb recomputed calls from the reads with MiXCR, one row per CDR3 protein. Of hundreds of thousands of distinct CDR3 sequences detected, 9.6% appear once; the ten largest clones hold over 2.5%. Material: PBMCs. All receptors derive from a human donor in good health (CMV status not recorded). Some clones in this sample may be carry-over from other donors' samples. Both conserved end residues are part of each CDR3. A D gene is named only where the DNA matches it firmly. Part of the rows lack a size; the others show once, few, many or a class for expanded clones.

clone size	D gene	V gene	J gene	CDR3 DNA	CDR3 protein
many	-	TRBV28	TRBJ1-1	TGTGCCAGCAGGTTCAGGACAGCCTCCACTGAAGCTTTCTTT	CASRFRTASTEAFF
many	TRBD2	TRBV2	TRBJ2-4	TGTGCCACCGAGCGGGGGGGATTGGCCAAAAACATTCAGTACTTC	CATERGGLAKNIQYF
many	-	TRBV7-2	TRBJ2-2	TGTGCCAGCAGCTTAAGACACGGAAGAGGCGGGGAGCTGTTTTTT	CASSLRHGRGGELFF
-	TRBD1	TRBV14	TRBJ1-2	TGTGCCAGCAGCACATGGACAGGGCCGGATGGCTACACCTTC	CASSTWTGPDGYTF
-	TRBD2	TRBV20-1	TRBJ2-1	TGCAGTACCGTCCGGGGGGGGCCTTTGTCCTACAATGAGCAGTTCTTC	CSTVRGGPLSYNEQFF
many	-	TRBV20-1	TRBJ1-1	TGCAGTGCTAGAAAAAGACAGCATGAGAACACTGAAGCTTTCTTT	CSARKRQHENTEAFF
many	-	TRBV6-5	TRBJ2-5	TGTGCCAGCAGTCCGGGTGGGGGGCTAACGGAGACCCAGTACTTC	CASSPGGGLTETQYF
-	-	TRBV7-3	TRBJ2-1	TGTGCCAGCAGCCTCCCCCTGGACAGAAATTACAATGAGCAGTTCTTC	CASSLPLDRNYNEQFF
many	-	TRBV6-6	TRBJ1-6	TGTGCCAGCAGTTACTCGCTAGATTACCAGGTTAATTCACCCCTCCACTTT	CASSYSLDYQVNSPLHF
-	-	TRBV4-1	TRBJ2-6	TGCGCCAGCAGCCATATAGGACCCGGGGCCAACGTCCTGACTTTC	CASSHIGPGANVLTF
few	-	TRBV5-6	TRBJ1-5	TGTGCCAGCAGCTTGCATATAGGCGGTATCAGCAATCAGCCCCAGCATTTT	CASSLHIGGISNQPQHF